Listed here are 9 T cell receptor beta chains from one sample, sequenced in a study of cytomegalovirus exposure and HLA in healthy donors. Primers for the PCR totalled 60 Vbeta and 13 Jbeta. Produced via immunoSEQ multiplex PCR; TCRdb's table is partial and in-frame only. The data contain 54,000 or so clones, around 70% of them singletons. The specimen was PBMCs. These receptors were obtained from a woman aged 60-75 years in good health and CMV-seropositive.

The chain recombines TRBV5-5 with TRBJ1-1; D remains unclear. V was shortened by 2 bases and J by 2 bases, with 13 bases between the two germline ends. Per the germline V gene, CDR1 is SGHKS and CDR2 is YYEKEE (reference sequence). The CDR3 length is 15 residues. The CDR3 sequence is CASSLSVSPNTEAFF. The CDR3 DNA follows: TGTGCCAGCAGCTTAAGCGTCAGCCCTAACACTGAAGCTTTCTTT.

This clone was found a few times. The J gene is TRBJ2-1, the V gene TRBV5-5; 9 bases are a match to TRBD1. J lost 1 base, V lost 4 bases, and 3 bases had no gene match. Germline-derived CDR1 and CDR2 are SGHKS and YYEKEE (reference sequence). The CDR3 sequence is 15 residues long. The CDR3 here is CASSAGTGSYNEQFF. The CDR3 DNA reads TGTGCCAGCAGCGCCGGGACAGGGTCCTACAATGAGCAGTTCTTC.

There are a few counts of this clone. The gene calls are TRBV18 and TRBJ1-2, with TRBD1 matching over 7 bases. Germline V CDR1 and CDR2: KGHSH, LQKENI. This CDR3 spans 14 amino acids. V was pared by 1 base and J by 4 bases, with 3 bases of the junction left unmatched. CDR3: CASSPLGQFYGYTF. The CDR3, as DNA: TGTGCCAGCTCACCACTGGGACAGTTCTATGGCTACACCTTC.

This chain joins TRBV7-8 and TRBJ1-1; D is unclear. Trimming removed 4 bases from V and 2 bases from J, with 11 bases in between. There are 14 residues in the CDR3. Germline V gives CDR1 SGHVS, CDR2 FQNEAQ. This CDR3 reads CASSSQAGNTEAFF. CDR3 DNA sequence: TGTGCCAGCAGCTCCCAAGCGGGAAACACTGAAGCTTTCTTT.

The chain has TRBV5-1 and TRBJ1-6, with unresolved D. This CDR3 has 15 amino acids. Germline V gives CDR1 SGHRS, CDR2 YFSETQ. V was cut by 0 bases and J by 3 bases, with 7 bases left in between. For the CDR3, the DNA is TGCGCCAGCAGCTTGGATCCCGGCTATAATTCACCCCTCCACTTT. Amino acids: CASSLDPGYNSPLHF.

This chain connects TRBV6-5 to TRBJ1-2; 7 bases are a match to TRBD1. This CDR3 has 14 residues. The germline CDR1 and CDR2 sequences are MNHEY and SVGAGI. After removal of 6 bases from V and 4 bases from J, the junction contained 8 bases not matched to a gene. DNA of the CDR3: TGTGCCAGCAGACCGCCGGGACAGTCCTATGGCTACACCTTC. The encoded protein is CASRPPGQSYGYTF.

The rearrangement links TRBV5-3 to TRBJ1-3; D not certain. TRBV5-3 is given ORF status, its function remaining uncertain. With 4 bases removed from V and 6 bases from J, the gap between germline ends came to 26 bases. The CDR3 runs 18 residues. The DNA of the CDR3 is TGTGCCAGAAGCCGCTTCCCCCCGGTGCGGGGTTTGGAAAACACCATATATTTT. Amino acid sequence: CARSRFPPVRGLENTIYF.

The chain is built from TRBV5-1 and TRBJ2-3; the D gene is possibly TRBD2 (5 bases). Germline CDR1 and CDR2: SGHRS and YFSETQ. This CDR3 is built from 16 residues. Trimming stripped 4 bases from V and 1 base from J, with 16 bases between. This chain's CDR3 is CASSPTWVGGTDTQYF. The DNA of the CDR3 is TGCGCCAGCAGCCCGACCTGGGTCGGGGGCACAGATACGCAGTATTTT. The full variable domain, in which reference TRBV5-1 and TRBJ2-3 provide the parts outside the CDR3, is KAGVTQTPRYLIKTRGQQVTLSCSPISGHRSVSWYQQTPGQGLQFLFEYFSETQRNKGNFPGRFSGRQFSNSRSEMNVSTLELGDSALYLCASSPTWVGGTDTQYFGPGTRLTVL.

This chain links TRBV13 with TRBJ1-2; D unresolved. Germline loops: CDR1 PRHDT, CDR2 FYEKMQ (reference sequence). V was cut by 5 bases and J by 4 bases, with 14 bases left in between. This CDR3 contains 14 residues. CDR3 nucleotides: TGTGCCAGCAGCCCCACTACGAGCTCCTATGGCTACACCTTC. This encodes CASSPTTSSYGYTF.